The clone carrying this TCR beta chain is medium-sized by share. Sequence at one end of the junction differs from germline and may be a read error. The CDR3 length is 11 residues. TCRdb used MiXCR to call clones anew from the PCR reads. The table lists about 14,000 clones, around 29% of them singletons. The entry originates in a study of metastatic and nonmetastatic thyroid tumors. Before thyroid surgery, none of the patients had received any treatment. This sequence was found in a female donor with papillary thyroid cancer or a benign thyroid nodule (not recorded which). Some clones in this sample may be carry-over from other donors' samples. The sequencing input was blood. The rearrangement uses TRBV12-3 or TRBV12-4 and TRBJ1-3; unclear D gene. The CDR3, as DNA: TGTGCCAGCATTTTAGGGAACACCATATATTTT. Amino acids: CASILGNTIYF.